Following are 20 T cell receptor beta chains from one sample sequenced in a study of cytotoxic CD8 clonotypes in ibrutinib-treated CLL. The table came from immunoSEQ multiplex PCR; TCRdb's copy has only in-frame clones and leaves some out. The table records tens of thousands of clones, 70% to 75% of them present only once. The sequences come from PBMCs, collected at disease progression, from a patient treated with ibrutinib. These receptor sequences come from a human donor with chronic lymphocytic leukemia.

The genes are TRBV5-4 and TRBJ2-2, with D unresolved. The CDR3 totals 14 residues. Looked up from germline, CDR1 is SGHNT and CDR2 is YYREEE (reference sequence). Trimming took off 2 bases at V and 1 base at J, with 6 bases between the two ends. CDR3 amino acids: CASSFAVNTGELFF. The CDR3 DNA reads TGTGCCAGCAGCTTTGCGGTGAACACCGGGGAGCTGTTTTTT.

The rearrangement joins TRBV2 to TRBJ2-7; no firm D call. V lost 8 bases to trimming and J lost 5 bases, with 16 bases between them. Germline-derived CDR1 and CDR2 are SNHLY and FYNNEI. The CDR3 length is 13 residues. CDR3 in amino acids: CASVPRGVHEQYF. The CDR3 bases are TGTGCCAGCGTCCCGAGAGGAGTCCACGAGCAGTACTTC.

The chain uses TRBV18 and TRBJ1-3; no reliable D call. CDR1 and CDR2 (germline): KGHSH, LQKENI. Trimming cost V 6 bases and J 4 bases, with 13 bases left between them. This CDR3 is built from 14 residues. The CDR3: CASSPFSGGNTIYF. The CDR3 region has the DNA TGTGCCAGCTCGCCATTTAGCGGGGGAAACACCATATATTTT.

The chain joins TRBV2 to TRBJ2-1; TRBD2 agrees at 8 bases. Looked up from germline, CDR1 is SNHLY and CDR2 is FYNNEI. The CDR3 consists of 15 residues. V shed 1 base, J shed 9 bases, and the junction held 8 bases outside the gene matches. This CDR3 is CASSEVRGVGGEQFF. The CDR3 DNA follows: TGTGCCAGCAGTGAAGTGCGGGGGGTTGGCGGTGAGCAGTTCTTC.

The genes are TRBV5-4 and TRBJ2-6, with D possibly matching TRBD1 (6 bases). The CDR3 is made up of 17 amino acids. V dropped 4 bases and J dropped 4 bases, with 18 bases sitting between them. The germline V gene encodes CDR1 SGHNT and CDR2 YYREEE (reference sequence). CDR3 region: CASSTGLRGSGANVLTF. In nucleotides, the CDR3 is TGTGCCAGCAGCACAGGCCTCAGGGGATCCGGGGCCAACGTCCTGACTTTC.

This chain connects TRBV27 to TRBJ1-5; a possible D gene is TRBD1 (5 bases). This CDR3 contains 15 residues. Germline V gene lookup returns CDR1 MNHEY and CDR2 SMNVEV (reference sequence). V lost 6 bases and J 0 bases, leaving 12 bases between the germline ends. The CDR3 is CASRPTDSSNQPQHF. CDR3 bases: TGTGCCAGCAGACCAACTGACAGTAGCAATCAGCCCCAGCATTTT.

This clone rates as medium-sized. The chain joins TRBV11-2 to TRBJ2-7; D may correspond to TRBD1 or TRBD2 (5 bases each). V was shortened by 4 bases and J by 4 bases, with 14 bases between the two germline ends. The CDR3 is 14 residues long. Germline CDR1 SGHAT, CDR2 FQNNGV. Written as DNA, the CDR3 is TGTGCCAGCAGCTCTGGGGACGGAGGATACGAGCAGTACTTC. This encodes CASSSGDGGYEQYF.

V usage is TRBV6-5 and J usage is TRBJ2-3; D is possibly TRBD2 (6 bases). This CDR3 contains 15 residues. The V gene's germline CDR1 is MNHEY and CDR2 SVGAGI. The V end was cut by 2 bases, the J end by 2 bases, with 11 bases between. CDR3 sequence reads: CASSYLGGTTDTQYF. The CDR3 nucleotides are TGTGCCAGCAGTTACCTCGGGGGTACCACAGATACGCAGTATTTT.

J is TRBJ2-5 and V is TRBV5-1; D unresolved. The CDR3 length is 14 residues. V was pared by 4 bases and J by 1 base, with 11 bases between. Germline CDR1 reads SGHRS; CDR2 reads YFSETQ. Here the CDR3 DNA reads TGCGCCAGCAGCCCTACGAGCAGCCAAGAGACCCAGTACTTC. Its protein product is CASSPTSSQETQYF.

The V gene is TRBV28, the J gene TRBJ2-3; D not certain. CDR3 length equals 15 residues. V shed 2 bases and J shed 1 base, with 10 bases lying between them. CDR1 is MDHEN, CDR2 SYDVKM, per germline. The CDR3 DNA reads TGTGCCAGCAGTTTACTCGGCCAGGGCACAGATACGCAGTATTTT. Amino acid sequence: CASSLLGQGTDTQYF.

V gene TRBV6-5 combines with J gene TRBJ1-4; 7 bases map to TRBD1. The germline gives CDR1 MNHEY, CDR2 SVGAGI. Losses at the gene ends were 2 bases for V and 8 bases for J; bases not matched to a gene: 8. This CDR3 contains 15 residues. The CDR3: CASSYQAQGWEKLFF. CDR3 DNA: TGTGCCAGCAGTTACCAAGCACAGGGGTGGGAAAAACTGTTTTTT.

This clone came up once. The rearrangement uses TRBV28 and TRBJ2-5; 7 bases align to TRBD1. After removal of 5 bases from V and 1 base from J, the junction contained 10 bases not matched to a gene. CDR3 size: 16 residues. The germline V gene encodes CDR1 MDHEN and CDR2 SYDVKM. The CDR3 DNA sequence: TGTGCCAGCAGTGTCCTAGGGGGCGACCTCCAAGAGACCCAGTACTTC. Residues: CASSVLGGDLQETQYF.

This sequence joins TRBV11-3 and TRBJ2-1, with 10 positions matching TRBD1. CDR1 is SGHNT, CDR2 YENEEA, per germline. V was clipped by 5 bases and J by 8 bases; unmatched bases: 6. The CDR3 length is 14 residues. The CDR3 DNA reads as TGTGCCAGCAGCCTTGGACAGGGGGATGATGAGCAGTTCTTC. It translates to CASSLGQGDDEQFF.

The chain has TRBV11-2 and TRBJ2-3; 8 positions agree with TRBD2. This CDR3 region has 15 residues. Trimming at V came to 5 bases and at J to 2 bases, leaving 6 bases not matched to a gene. CDR1 is SGHAT, CDR2 FQNNGV, per germline. This chain's CDR3 is CASSLGRGATDTQYF. CDR3 bases: TGTGCCAGCAGCCTCGGGCGGGGGGCCACAGATACGCAGTATTTT.

This chain uses TRBV5-1 with TRBJ2-1, with 9 bases fitting TRBD1. The CDR3 is made up of 14 amino acids. Germline CDR1 SGHRS, CDR2 YFSETQ. Germline trimming cut 0 bases from V and 7 bases from J; bases unmatched to any gene: 2. The CDR3 nucleotides are TGCGCCAGCAGCTTGGATGGGACAGGGAATGAGCAGTTCTTC. It yields the protein CASSLDGTGNEQFF.

CDR3 sequence (DNA): TGTGCCAGTAGCCGGACAGGGACGAACACCGGGGAGCTGTTTTTT. As protein: CASSRTGTNTGELFF. The chain recombines TRBV19 with TRBJ2-2; TRBD1 agrees at 8 bases. In germline, CDR1 is LNHDA, CDR2 SQIVND (reference sequence). The length of the CDR3 is 15 residues. The J segment lost 0 bases and the V segment lost 6 bases, leaving 3 bases of the junction unmatched.

The chain combines TRBV6-1 with TRBJ2-7; either TRBD1 or TRBD2 may fit D (5 bases each). Germline V gives CDR1 MNHNS, CDR2 SASEGT. This CDR3 comprises 13 residues. V was cut by 7 bases and J by 2 bases, with 12 bases left in between. This chain's CDR3 is CASTPGLAYEQYF. The CDR3 DNA is TGTGCCAGCACCCCGGGGCTAGCCTACGAGCAGTACTTC.

The rearrangement uses TRBV27 and TRBJ2-1; D is uncertain. V dropped 6 bases and J dropped 6 bases, with 21 bases sitting between them. CDR1 is MNHEY, CDR2 SMNVEV, per germline (reference sequence). There are 16 residues in the CDR3. This CDR3 reads CASSPGIRHLGNEQFF. CDR3 bases: TGTGCCAGCAGCCCAGGAATTAGGCACTTAGGCAATGAGCAGTTCTTC.

V usage is TRBV28 and J usage is TRBJ2-1; D ambiguous. Germline V gene data show CDR1 as MDHEN and CDR2 as SYDVKM. Trimming stripped 2 bases from V and 9 bases from J, with 11 bases between. There are 13 residues in the CDR3. The CDR3 sequence: CASSLRVHLEQFF. CDR3 in DNA: TGTGCCAGCAGTTTACGCGTCCACCTTGAGCAGTTCTTC.

This clone was observed a few times. The chain couples TRBV7-9 to TRBJ1-2; no clear D gene. Per germline, CDR1 SEHNR and CDR2 FQNEAQ (reference sequence). The CDR3 covers 12 residues. V lost 1 base and J 6 bases, leaving 6 bases between the germline ends. In DNA form, the CDR3 reads TGTGCCAGCAGCTTAGAGTACAATGGCTACACCTTC. As protein: CASSLEYNGYTF.